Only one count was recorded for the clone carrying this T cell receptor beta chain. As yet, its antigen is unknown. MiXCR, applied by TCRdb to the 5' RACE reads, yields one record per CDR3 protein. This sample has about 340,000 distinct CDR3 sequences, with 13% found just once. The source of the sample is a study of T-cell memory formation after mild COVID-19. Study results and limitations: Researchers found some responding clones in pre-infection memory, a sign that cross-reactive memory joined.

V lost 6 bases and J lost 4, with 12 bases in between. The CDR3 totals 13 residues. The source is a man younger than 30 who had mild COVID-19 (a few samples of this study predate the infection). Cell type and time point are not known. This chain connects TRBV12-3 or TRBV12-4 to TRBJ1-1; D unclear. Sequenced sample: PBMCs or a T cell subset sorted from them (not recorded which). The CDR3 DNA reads TGTGCCAGCAGCGAGATCCTGGGCACTGAAGCTTTCTTT. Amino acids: CASSEILGTEAFF.